The rows below give T cell receptor beta chains drawn from one sample of a study of cytomegalovirus exposure and HLA in healthy donors. Profiling relied on immunoSEQ multiplex PCR, and the TCRdb table lists in-frame clones only, not all of them. This sample has approximately 170,000 clones, with 85% found just once. The sequenced material came from PBMCs. The source is a man younger than 30 in good health and CMV-seropositive. CDR3s leave out the opening cysteine and the closing phenylalanine or tryptophan.

>TRBJ1-1|TRBV18
ASSPPSTGSAEAF
>TRBJ2-7|TRBV5-1
ASSLGLAGGAPYEQY
>TRBJ1-2|TRBV28
ASSLSSVLNYGYT
>TRBJ1-2|TRBV30
ACITDRGFNGYT
>TRBJ2-1|TRBV11-2
ASSRSIAGGPGSYNEQF
>TRBJ2-2|TRBV9
ASSGQGAINTGELF
>TRBJ1-4|TRBV4-1
ASSQGWDRRNEKLF
>TRBJ2-1|TRBV27
ASRPSGLNEQF
>TRBJ1-1|TRBV30
AWSVLNRFNTEAF
>TRBJ1-1|TRBV19
ASMLSGNTEAF
>TRBJ2-7|TRBV27
ASSRGDPYEQY
>TRBJ2-3|TRBV28
ASSGYRGRNTQY
>TRBJ2-1|TRBV30
AWGYRDLAYNEQF
>TRBJ1-1|TRBV19
ASSIGARRNTEAF
>TRBJ2-3|TRBV5-1
ASSFSGGARDTQY
>TRBJ2-7|TRBV2
ASSPARDSSYEQY
>TRBJ1-5|TRBV18
ASSKDRAAGQPQH
>TRBJ2-7|TRBV4-1
ASSQAATGTYEQY
>TRBJ2-7|TRBV18
ASSPPSVLSYEQY
>TRBJ2-5|TRBV9
ASSAAPTAWETQY
>TRBJ1-6|TRBV4-1
ASSQYGISSPLH
>TRBJ2-2|TRBV11-1
ASSLVAGVHTGELF
>TRBJ2-3|TRBV5-1
ASSLRATASSTDTQY
>TRBJ2-7|TRBV27
ASSSHSYEQY
>TRBJ1-2|TRBV7-8
ASSLGVQGADGYT
>TRBJ1-6|TRBV28
ATWGPVYNSPLH
>TRBJ2-3|TRBV4-1
ASSQATSTDTQY
>TRBJ1-3|TRBV2
ASSAGTGNTIY
>TRBJ2-3|TRBV28
ASSSTGGTDTQY
>TRBJ2-2|TRBV11-2
ASSHGLAGPGELF
>TRBJ1-2|TRBV27
ASSGDRGLGYGYT
>TRBJ2-7|TRBV7-9
ASSLDSVREQY